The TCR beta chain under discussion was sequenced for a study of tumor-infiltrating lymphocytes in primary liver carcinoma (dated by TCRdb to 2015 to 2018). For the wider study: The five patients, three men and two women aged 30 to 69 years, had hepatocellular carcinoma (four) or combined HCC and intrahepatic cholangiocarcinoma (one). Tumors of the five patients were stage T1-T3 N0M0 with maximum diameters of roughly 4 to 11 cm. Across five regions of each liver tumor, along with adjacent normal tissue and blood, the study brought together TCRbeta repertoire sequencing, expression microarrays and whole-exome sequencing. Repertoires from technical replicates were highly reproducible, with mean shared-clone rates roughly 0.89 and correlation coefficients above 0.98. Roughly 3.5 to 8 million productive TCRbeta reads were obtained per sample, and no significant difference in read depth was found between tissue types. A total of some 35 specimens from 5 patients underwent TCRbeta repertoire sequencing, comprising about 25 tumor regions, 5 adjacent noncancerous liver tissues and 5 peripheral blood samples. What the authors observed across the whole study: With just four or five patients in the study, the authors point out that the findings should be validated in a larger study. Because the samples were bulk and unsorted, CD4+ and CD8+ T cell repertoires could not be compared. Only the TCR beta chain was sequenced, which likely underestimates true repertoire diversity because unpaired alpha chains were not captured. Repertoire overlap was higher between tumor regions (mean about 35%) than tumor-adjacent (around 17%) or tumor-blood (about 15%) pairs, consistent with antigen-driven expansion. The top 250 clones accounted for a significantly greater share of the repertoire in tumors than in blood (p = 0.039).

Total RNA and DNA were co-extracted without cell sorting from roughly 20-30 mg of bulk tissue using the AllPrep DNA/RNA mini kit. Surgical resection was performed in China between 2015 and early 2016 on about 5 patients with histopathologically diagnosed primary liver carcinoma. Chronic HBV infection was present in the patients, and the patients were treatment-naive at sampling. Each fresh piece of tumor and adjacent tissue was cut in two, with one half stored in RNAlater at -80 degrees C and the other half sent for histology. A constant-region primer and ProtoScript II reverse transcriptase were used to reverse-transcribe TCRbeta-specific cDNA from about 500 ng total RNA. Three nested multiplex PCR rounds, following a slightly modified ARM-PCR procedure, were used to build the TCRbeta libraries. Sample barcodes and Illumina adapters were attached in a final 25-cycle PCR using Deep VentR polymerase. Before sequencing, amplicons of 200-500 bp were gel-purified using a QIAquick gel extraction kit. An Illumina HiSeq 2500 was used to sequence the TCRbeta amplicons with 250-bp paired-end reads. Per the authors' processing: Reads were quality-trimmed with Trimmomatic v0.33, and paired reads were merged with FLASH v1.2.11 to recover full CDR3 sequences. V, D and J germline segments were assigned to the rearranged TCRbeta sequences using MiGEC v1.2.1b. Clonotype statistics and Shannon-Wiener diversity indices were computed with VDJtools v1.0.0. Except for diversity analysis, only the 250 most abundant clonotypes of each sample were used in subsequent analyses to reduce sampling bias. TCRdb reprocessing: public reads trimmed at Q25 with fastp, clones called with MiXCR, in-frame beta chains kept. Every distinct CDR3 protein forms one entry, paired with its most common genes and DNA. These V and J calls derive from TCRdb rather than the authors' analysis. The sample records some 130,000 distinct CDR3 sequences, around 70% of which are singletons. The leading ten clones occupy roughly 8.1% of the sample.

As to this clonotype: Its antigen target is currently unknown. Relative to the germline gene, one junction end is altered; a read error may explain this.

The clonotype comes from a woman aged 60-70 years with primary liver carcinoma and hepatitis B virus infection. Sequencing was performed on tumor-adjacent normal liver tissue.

The sequenced DNA is TGCGCCAGCAGTTCCCCCGGGCCAAATTACAATGGGCAGTTCTTC. The translation is CASSSPGPNYNGQFF. The chain uses TRBV5-1 and TRBJ2-1; the D gene is unclear. The germline V gene yields SGHRS for CDR1 and YFSETQ for CDR2. The CDR3, from cysteine to phenylalanine, totals 15 residues. The DNA shown is the 45-base CDR3, in frame from base 1.